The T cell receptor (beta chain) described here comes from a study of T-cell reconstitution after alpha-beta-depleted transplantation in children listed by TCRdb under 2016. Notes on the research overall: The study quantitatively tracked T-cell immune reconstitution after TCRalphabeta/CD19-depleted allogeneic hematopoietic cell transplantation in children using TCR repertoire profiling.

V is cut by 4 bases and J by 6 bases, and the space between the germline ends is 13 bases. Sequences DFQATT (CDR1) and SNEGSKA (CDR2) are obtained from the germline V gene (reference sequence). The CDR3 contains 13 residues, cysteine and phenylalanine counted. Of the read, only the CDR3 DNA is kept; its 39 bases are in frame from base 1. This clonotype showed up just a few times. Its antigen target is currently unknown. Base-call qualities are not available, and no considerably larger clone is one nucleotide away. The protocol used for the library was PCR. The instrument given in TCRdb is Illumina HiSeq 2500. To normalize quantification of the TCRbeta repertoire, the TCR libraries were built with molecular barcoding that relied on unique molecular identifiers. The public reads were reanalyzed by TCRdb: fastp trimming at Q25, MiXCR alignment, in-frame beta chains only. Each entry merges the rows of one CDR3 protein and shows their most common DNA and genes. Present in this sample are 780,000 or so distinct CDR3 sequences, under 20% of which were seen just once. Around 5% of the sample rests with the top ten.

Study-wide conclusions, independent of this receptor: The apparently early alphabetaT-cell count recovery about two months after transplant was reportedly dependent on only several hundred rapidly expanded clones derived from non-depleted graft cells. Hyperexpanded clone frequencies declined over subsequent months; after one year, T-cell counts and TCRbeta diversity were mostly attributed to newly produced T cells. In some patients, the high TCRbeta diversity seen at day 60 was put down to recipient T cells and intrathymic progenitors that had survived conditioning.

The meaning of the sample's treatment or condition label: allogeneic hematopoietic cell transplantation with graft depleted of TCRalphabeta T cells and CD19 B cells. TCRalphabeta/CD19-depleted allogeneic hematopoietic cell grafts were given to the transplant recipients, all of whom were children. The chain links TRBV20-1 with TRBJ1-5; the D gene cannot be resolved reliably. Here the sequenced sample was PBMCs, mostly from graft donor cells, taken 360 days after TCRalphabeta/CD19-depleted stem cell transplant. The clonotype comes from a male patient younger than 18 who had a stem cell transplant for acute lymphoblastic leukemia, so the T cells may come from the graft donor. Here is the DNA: TGCAGTGCTAAGGACGGAGGCGCTCAGCCCCAGCATTTT. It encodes CSAKDGGAQPQHF.